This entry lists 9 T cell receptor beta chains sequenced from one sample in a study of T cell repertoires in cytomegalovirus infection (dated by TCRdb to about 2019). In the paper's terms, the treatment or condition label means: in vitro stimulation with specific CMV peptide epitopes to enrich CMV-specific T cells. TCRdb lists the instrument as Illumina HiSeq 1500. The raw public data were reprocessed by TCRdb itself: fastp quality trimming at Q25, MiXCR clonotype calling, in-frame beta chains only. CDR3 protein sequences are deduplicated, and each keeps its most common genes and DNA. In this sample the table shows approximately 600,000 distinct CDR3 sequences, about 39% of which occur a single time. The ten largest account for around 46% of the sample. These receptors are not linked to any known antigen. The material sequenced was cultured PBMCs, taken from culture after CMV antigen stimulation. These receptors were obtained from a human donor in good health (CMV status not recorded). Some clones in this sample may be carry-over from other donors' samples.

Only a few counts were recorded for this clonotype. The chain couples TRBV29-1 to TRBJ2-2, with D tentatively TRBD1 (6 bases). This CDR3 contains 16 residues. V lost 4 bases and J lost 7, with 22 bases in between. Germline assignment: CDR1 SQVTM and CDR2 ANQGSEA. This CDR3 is CSVVIRGRGESGELFF. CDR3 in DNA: TGCAGCGTTGTCATACGAGGCAGGGGAGAGAGCGGGGAGCTGTTTTTT.

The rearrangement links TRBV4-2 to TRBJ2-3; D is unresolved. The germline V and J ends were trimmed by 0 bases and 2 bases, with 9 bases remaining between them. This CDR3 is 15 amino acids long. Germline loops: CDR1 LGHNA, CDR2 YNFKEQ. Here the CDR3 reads CASSQDQDHTDTQYF. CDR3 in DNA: TGTGCCAGCAGCCAAGATCAAGACCACACAGATACGCAGTATTTT.

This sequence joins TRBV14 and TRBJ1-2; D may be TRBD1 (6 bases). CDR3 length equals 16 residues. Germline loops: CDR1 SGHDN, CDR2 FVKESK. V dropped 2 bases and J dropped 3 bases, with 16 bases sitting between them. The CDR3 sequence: CASSQRSGELHYGYTF. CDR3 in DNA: TGTGCCAGCAGCCAAAGATCAGGGGAACTTCACTATGGCTACACCTTC.

CDR3 DNA: TGTGCCAGCAGCTTAGAGGGGGCTAGCGGGACCCCGGGTGATACGCAGTATTTT. Translating gives CASSLEGASGTPGDTQYF. The chain has TRBV7-9 and TRBJ2-3; 9 bases line up with TRBD2. Looked up from germline, CDR1 is SEHNR and CDR2 is FQNEAQ (reference sequence). This CDR3 contains 18 residues. The ends lost 1 base at V and 6 bases at J; junction bases unmatched: 14.

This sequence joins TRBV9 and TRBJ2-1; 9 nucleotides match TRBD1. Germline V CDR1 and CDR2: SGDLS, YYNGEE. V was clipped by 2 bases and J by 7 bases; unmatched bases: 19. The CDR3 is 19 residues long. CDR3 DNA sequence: TGTGCCAGCAGCGTTCATCTCTCCGTAACCGGGACAGGGATAAATGAGCAGTTCTTC. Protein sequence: CASSVHLSVTGTGINEQFF.

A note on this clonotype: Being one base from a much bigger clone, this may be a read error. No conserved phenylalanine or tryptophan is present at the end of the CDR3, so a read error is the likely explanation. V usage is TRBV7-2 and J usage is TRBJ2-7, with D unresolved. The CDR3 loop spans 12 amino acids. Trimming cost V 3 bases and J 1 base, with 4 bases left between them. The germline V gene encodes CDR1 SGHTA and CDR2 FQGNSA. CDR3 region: CASSFFSYEQYL. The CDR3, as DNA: TGTGCCAGCAGCTTTTTTTCCTACGAGCAGTACCTC.

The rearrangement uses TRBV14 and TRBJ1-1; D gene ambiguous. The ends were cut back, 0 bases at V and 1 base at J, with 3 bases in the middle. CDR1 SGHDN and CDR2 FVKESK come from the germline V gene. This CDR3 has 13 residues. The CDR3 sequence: CASSQDPNTEAFF. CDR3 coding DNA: TGTGCCAGCAGCCAAGATCCGAACACTGAAGCTTTCTTT.

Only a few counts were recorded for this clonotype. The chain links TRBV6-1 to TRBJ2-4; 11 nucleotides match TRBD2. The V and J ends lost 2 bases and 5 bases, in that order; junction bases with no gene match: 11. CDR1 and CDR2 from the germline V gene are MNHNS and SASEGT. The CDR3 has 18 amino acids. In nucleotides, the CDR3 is TGTGCCAGCAGTGAAAGATTATCGTCTAGCGGGGGGCAAAACATTCAGTACTTC. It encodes CASSERLSSSGGQNIQYF.

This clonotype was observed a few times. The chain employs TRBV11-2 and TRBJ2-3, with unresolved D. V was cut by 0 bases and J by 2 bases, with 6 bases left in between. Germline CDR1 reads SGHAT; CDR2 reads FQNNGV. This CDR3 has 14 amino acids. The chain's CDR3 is CASSLDVLTDTQYF. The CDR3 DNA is TGTGCCAGCAGCTTAGATGTGCTCACAGATACGCAGTATTTT.